A single sample gave rise to the 21 T cell receptor beta chains below, sequenced in a study of lymphopenia after photon versus proton radiotherapy. The repertoire was sequenced with immunoSEQ multiplex PCR; TCRdb's copy has only in-frame clones and lacks some. The sample records around 16,000 clones, around nine tenths being singletons. The sequencing used peripheral blood, collected from a patient treated with proton-based radiotherapy. The receptors come from an older woman with cholangiocarcinoma. Some clones in this sample may be carry-over from other donors' samples.

V gene TRBV7-6 combines with J gene TRBJ1-3; D call uncertain. The CDR3 extends over 13 amino acids. Germline V gene sequence: CDR1 SGHVS, CDR2 FNYEAQ. Trimming stripped 5 bases from V and 0 bases from J, with 5 bases between. Here the CDR3 reads CASSKSSGNTIYF. In nucleotides, the CDR3 is TGTGCCAGCAGCAAAAGCTCTGGAAACACCATATATTTT.

The genes are TRBV9 and TRBJ1-1, with D hard to call. Per the germline V gene, CDR1 is SGDLS and CDR2 is YYNGEE. Between the trimmed V and J ends, which lost 0 bases and 0 bases, there was a span of 6 bases. The CDR3 has 14 residues. The CDR3 region is CASSVDRMNTEAFF. In nucleotides, the CDR3 is TGTGCCAGCAGCGTAGATAGGATGAACACTGAAGCTTTCTTT. Drawing the rest from reference TRBV9 and TRBJ1-1, the complete variable domain is DSGVTQTPKHLITATGQRVTLRCSPRSGDLSVYWYQQSLDQGLQFLIQYYNGEERAKGNILERFSAQQFPDLHSELNLSSLELGDSALYFCASSVDRMNTEAFFGQGTRLTVV.

This chain links TRBV6-5 with TRBJ2-2, with 8 nucleotides matching TRBD2. Germline V gene lookup returns CDR1 MNHEY and CDR2 SVGAGI. The CDR3 is 16 amino acids. V shed 2 bases and J 4 bases; nucleotides not matched to a gene: 6. The CDR3 region is CASSYRGGSGTGELFF. The CDR3 DNA reads as TGTGCCAGCAGTTACCGCGGGGGGTCGGGCACCGGGGAGCTGTTTTTT.

V is TRBV7-2 and J is TRBJ1-2; perhaps TRBD1 as D (5 bases). The CDR3 loop spans 14 amino acids. Trimming stripped 1 base from V and 10 bases from J, with 16 bases between. In germline, CDR1 is SGHTA, CDR2 FQGNSA. The CDR3 DNA sequence: TGTGCCAGCAGCTTAGGACCGAATCGGGGGGACTACACCTTC. This sequence encodes CASSLGPNRGDYTF.

V gene TRBV18 combines with J gene TRBJ2-5; D unclear. This CDR3 is built from 15 residues. V was clipped by 5 bases and J by 1 base, with 14 bases between them. CDR1 KGHSH and CDR2 LQKENI come from the germline V gene. The CDR3 here is CASSLRAAFQETQYF. The CDR3 DNA follows: TGTGCCAGCTCATTACGGGCCGCCTTCCAAGAGACCCAGTACTTC. Drawing the rest from reference TRBV18 and TRBJ2-5, the complete variable domain is NAGVMQNPRHLVRRRGQEARLRCSPMKGHSHVYWYRQLPEEGLKFMVYLQKENIIDESGMPKERFSAEFPKEGPSILRIQQVVRGDSAAYFCASSLRAAFQETQYFGPGTRLLVL.

The chain carries TRBV15 and TRBJ1-4, with D possibly matching TRBD1 (5 bases). Germline V gene sequence: CDR1 LNHNV, CDR2 YYDKDF (reference sequence). This CDR3 contains 16 residues. V dropped 3 bases and J dropped 4 bases, with 15 bases sitting between them. CDR3 nucleotide sequence: TGTGCCACCAGCAGCGATAATGGGGGGTTTAATGAAAAACTGTTTTTT. Protein: CATSSDNGGFNEKLFF.

V usage is TRBV27 and J usage is TRBJ2-1, with D possibly being TRBD2 (5 bases). Per the germline V gene, CDR1 is MNHEY and CDR2 is SMNVEV (reference sequence). The V gene lost 5 bases and the J gene lost 0 bases, with 11 bases spanning the gap. This CDR3 spans 15 amino acids. The CDR3 bases are TGTGCCAGCAGTCTCGGCGGGTTCTCCTACAATGAGCAGTTCTTC. Translating it yields CASSLGGFSYNEQFF.

This clone was recorded a few times. J is TRBJ1-2 and V is TRBV11-2; D remains unclear. Trimming took 5 bases from V and 8 from J, leaving 9 bases between them. The length of the CDR3 is 11 residues. From germline, CDR1 is SGHAT and CDR2 FQNNGV. CDR3 sequence reads: CASSQLTGYTF. CDR3 DNA: TGTGCCAGCAGCCAATTGACAGGCTACACCTTC.

This clone was seen more than once but under ten times. This chain connects TRBV7-8 to TRBJ2-1, with 9 bases lining up with TRBD2. Germline V CDR1 and CDR2: SGHVS, FQNEAQ. This CDR3 has 16 amino acids. With V trimmed by 7 bases and J by 4 bases, 11 bases remained unmatched. CDR3 protein: CASTHLVAGEYNEQFF. In nucleotides, the CDR3 is TGTGCCAGCACCCACCTGGTAGCGGGGGAGTACAATGAGCAGTTCTTC.

CDR3 region: CASKRTATYNEQFF. The CDR3 DNA sequence: TGTGCCAGCAAAAGGACCGCCACCTACAATGAGCAGTTCTTC. The chain joins TRBV6-5 to TRBJ2-1, with D hard to call. V was clipped by 7 bases and J by 2 bases, with 12 bases between them. The CDR3 has 14 amino acids. Germline V gives CDR1 MNHEY, CDR2 SVGAGI.

The gene calls are TRBV2 and TRBJ1-1; D remains unclear. CDR3 length: 11 residues. V gave up 7 bases and J gave up 4 bases, with 7 bases separating them. In germline, CDR1 is SNHLY, CDR2 FYNNEI. The CDR3 spells CASIPSTEAFF. The CDR3 region has the DNA TGTGCCAGCATCCCAAGCACTGAAGCTTTCTTT.

The sample holds one count of this clone. The chain uses TRBV5-1 and TRBJ2-7; D is uncertain. Germline V lookup: CDR1 SGHRS, CDR2 YFSETQ. The CDR3 sequence is 15 residues long. V dropped 7 bases and J dropped 5 bases, with 22 bases sitting between them. The chain's CDR3 is CASHKRIPDFHEQYF. For the CDR3, the DNA is TGCGCCAGCCACAAACGGATACCTGACTTCCACGAGCAGTACTTC. Looking up the rest from reference TRBV5-1 and TRBJ2-7 gives the full variable domain: KAGVTQTPRYLIKTRGQQVTLSCSPISGHRSVSWYQQTPGQGLQFLFEYFSETQRNKGNFPGRFSGRQFSNSRSEMNVSTLELGDSALYLCASHKRIPDFHEQYFGPGTRLTVT.

The V gene is TRBV6-1, the J gene TRBJ1-1; tentative D call: TRBD1 (5 bases). Per the germline V gene, CDR1 is MNHNS and CDR2 is SASEGT. The CDR3 has 13 residues. Trimming pared 6 bases from V and 3 bases from J, leaving 11 bases between. CDR3 protein: CASSFRVDTEAFF. The CDR3 DNA follows: TGTGCCAGCAGCTTCAGGGTGGACACTGAAGCTTTCTTT.

CDR3 DNA: TGTGCCAGCAGCTCCCACAGGGAGACCCAGTACTTC. Translating gives CASSSHRETQYF. The rearrangement links TRBV7-2 to TRBJ2-5; possibly TRBD1 for D (5 bases). Deletions cut 4 bases from V and 5 bases from J, with 8 bases between. CDR1 SGHTA and CDR2 FQGNSA come from the germline V gene. The CDR3 spans 12 residues.

The chain employs TRBV27 and TRBJ2-7, with D possibly being TRBD1 or TRBD2 (7 bases each). V lost 6 bases and J lost 3, with 15 bases in between. From germline, CDR1 is MNHEY and CDR2 SMNVEV (reference sequence). The CDR3 runs 14 residues. The CDR3 DNA follows: TGTGCCAGCAGCGCAGGGGGGAGGGGCTACGAGCAGTACTTC. Translation: CASSAGGRGYEQYF.

This chain connects TRBV5-1 to TRBJ2-1; D unclear. The CDR3 length is 14 residues. The germline gives CDR1 SGHRS, CDR2 YFSETQ. V shed 3 bases and J shed 10 bases, with 17 bases lying between them. The CDR3 reads CASSSRITRSEQFF. CDR3 nucleotide sequence: TGCGCCAGCAGCTCCCGAATAACCCGGTCGGAGCAGTTCTTC.

V usage is TRBV6-5 and J usage is TRBJ1-2, with D possibly TRBD1 on 6 matching bases. The CDR3 spans 13 residues. V shed 5 bases and J shed 8 bases, with 15 bases lying between them. Germline CDR1 reads MNHEY; CDR2 reads SVGAGI. The CDR3 here is CASSTTQGDGYTF. The DNA for the CDR3 is TGTGCCAGCAGTACAACACAGGGCGACGGCTACACCTTC.

The genes are TRBV14 and TRBJ2-1; D is ambiguous. The germline V gene encodes CDR1 SGHDN and CDR2 FVKESK. The V gene lost 0 bases and the J gene lost 9 bases, with 12 bases spanning the gap. This CDR3 is built from 14 residues. This chain's CDR3 is CASSQDILVVEQFF. CDR3 DNA sequence: TGTGCCAGCAGCCAAGATATCCTGGTGGTTGAGCAGTTCTTC.

The CDR3 DNA reads as TGTGCCAGCAGCTTAGGGGAAAATCAGCCCCAGCATTTT. Translated: CASSLGENQPQHF. This sequence joins TRBV5-5 and TRBJ1-5, with D perhaps matching TRBD1 (5 bases). Trimming removed 2 bases at V and 4 bases at J, with 7 bases between. CDR3 length: 13 residues. CDR1 and CDR2 (germline): SGHKS, YYEKEE (reference sequence).

CDR3 protein: CASSLFSSGASHEQYF. The CDR3 DNA reads TGTGCCAGCAGTTTATTTTCTAGCGGAGCATCCCACGAGCAGTACTTC. The chain is built from TRBV28 and TRBJ2-7; 7 bases fit TRBD2. Germline V gene lookup returns CDR1 MDHEN and CDR2 SYDVKM. The V gene end was trimmed by 1 base and the J gene end by 5 bases; junction bases not matched to a gene: 11. CDR3 length: 16 residues.

The chain combines TRBV5-1 with TRBJ2-5, with TRBD2 matching over 7 bases. In germline, CDR1 is SGHRS, CDR2 YFSETQ. V shed 4 bases, J shed 4 bases, and the junction held 10 bases outside the gene matches. CDR3 length equals 15 residues. CDR3 residues: CASSTMGGMGETQYF. The CDR3, as DNA: TGCGCCAGCAGCACCATGGGGGGGATGGGAGAGACCCAGTACTTC.